This T cell receptor (beta chain) was sequenced during a study of OX40 agonist ivuxolimab in advanced cancers. Study overall: Ivuxolimab, an antibody that agonizes OX40 (CD134), was administered to the patients. Patients with prior anti-PD-1, anti-PD-L1 or anti-CTLA-4 therapy were eligible; approximately 37% had some. Partial responses occurred in three patients (one hepatocellular carcinoma, two cutaneous melanoma).

In regard to this clone: Its antigen is currently unknown.

Study results and caveats: Partial responders receiving 0.1-3.0 mg/kg showed among the lowest clonal expansion.

Profiling relied on immunoSEQ multiplex PCR, and the TCRdb table lists in-frame clones only, not all of them. The profile shows approximately 72,000 clones, 84% of them singletons. This TCR derives from an adult with an advanced solid tumor such as melanoma, head and neck, liver or kidney cancer. Here the sequenced sample was CD4+ or CD8+ T cells sorted from blood, taken in a trial of the OX40 agonist ivuxolimab.

CDR3 sequence: CASSEAEGSGANVLTF. The DNA of the CDR3 is TGTGCCAGCAGTGAAGCGGAGGGATCTGGGGCCAACGTCCTGACTTTC. The chain couples TRBV6-1 to TRBJ2-6; D possibly corresponds to TRBD2 (6 bases). This CDR3 contains 16 residues. The V end lost 0 bases, the J end lost 1 base, and 7 bases lay between the germline ends. CDR1 MNHNS and CDR2 SASEGT come from the germline V gene.